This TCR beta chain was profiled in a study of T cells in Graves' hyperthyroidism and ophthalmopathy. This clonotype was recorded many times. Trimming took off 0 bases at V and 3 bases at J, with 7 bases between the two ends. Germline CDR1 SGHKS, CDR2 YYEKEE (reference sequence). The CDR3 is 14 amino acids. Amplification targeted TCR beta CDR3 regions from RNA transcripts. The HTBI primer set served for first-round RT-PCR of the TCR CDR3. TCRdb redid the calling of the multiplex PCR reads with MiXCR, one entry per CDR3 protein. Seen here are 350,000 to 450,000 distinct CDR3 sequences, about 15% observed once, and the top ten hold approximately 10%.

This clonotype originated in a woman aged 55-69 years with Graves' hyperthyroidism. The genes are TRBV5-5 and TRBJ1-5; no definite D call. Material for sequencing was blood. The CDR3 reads CASSLVGFNQPQHF. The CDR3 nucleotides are TGTGCCAGCAGCTTGGTAGGGTTCAATCAGCCCCAGCATTTT.